The 8 T cell receptor beta chains reported below all come from one sample, sequenced in a study of blood T cell repertoires in COVID-19. Assay: immunoSEQ multiplex PCR; the TCRdb copy retains only in-frame clones and omits some. The data show approximately 350,000 clones, 85% to 90% seen once. Source material: PBMCs or T cells enriched from blood (not recorded which). The source is a man aged 18 to 29 who had recovered from COVID-19.

The chain has TRBV7-9 and TRBJ2-7; D might be TRBD1 (6 bases). Per the germline V gene, CDR1 is SEHNR and CDR2 is FQNEAQ (reference sequence). The CDR3 has 14 amino acids. The V and J ends lost 0 bases and 6 bases respectively, with 12 bases between them. The CDR3 protein is CASSLASPGVEQYF. Here the CDR3 DNA reads TGTGCCAGCAGCTTAGCGAGTCCAGGGGTCGAGCAGTACTTC.

The chain recombines TRBV11-3 with TRBJ2-1, with D perhaps TRBD1 (6 bases). Germline CDR1 and CDR2: SGHNT and YENEEA. The CDR3 has 13 residues. Trimming took off 5 bases at V and 9 bases at J, with 14 bases between the two ends. CDR3 sequence (DNA): TGTGCCAGCAGCCCAGGGGACCACAGTGAGCAGTTCTTC. Protein: CASSPGDHSEQFF.

The chain joins TRBV30 to TRBJ1-3; D gene uncertain. Germline CDR1 reads GTSNPN; CDR2 reads SVGIG (reference sequence). The CDR3 loop spans 12 amino acids. Trimming pared 5 bases from V and 4 bases from J, leaving 9 bases between. CDR3 sequence (DNA): TGTGCCTGGTCCCCCCTCGGAAACACCATATATTTT. Its translation is CAWSPLGNTIYF.

This clone showed up just once. The chain combines TRBV7-9 with TRBJ1-2, with D possibly TRBD1 on 6 matching bases. V lost 5 bases, J lost 2 bases, and 18 bases lay in between. This CDR3 has 16 amino acids. Germline CDR1 reads SEHNR; CDR2 reads FQNEAQ (reference sequence). CDR3 amino acids: CASSPDRRITNYGYTF. CDR3 coding DNA: TGTGCCAGCAGCCCCGACAGGAGAATAACCAACTATGGCTACACCTTC.

This sequence joins TRBV7-2 and TRBJ2-2; no reliable D call. The germline V gene has CDR1 SGHTA and CDR2 FQGNSA. This CDR3 is 18 amino acids long. The ends were cut back, 3 bases at V and 0 bases at J, with 17 bases in the middle. DNA for the CDR3: TGTGCCAGCAGCTTCCCGAGACTCATGATGGCGAACACCGGGGAGCTGTTTTTT. Translated, it gives CASSFPRLMMANTGELFF. The full variable domain, completed using reference TRBV7-2 and TRBJ2-2, is GAGVSQSPSNKVTEKGKDVELRCDPISGHTALYWYRQSLGQGLEFLIYFQGNSAPDKSGLPSDRFSAERTGGSVSTLTIQRTQQEDSAVYLCASSFPRLMMANTGELFFGEGSRLTVL.

The chain employs TRBV9 and TRBJ1-6, with 8 bases identical to TRBD1. The CDR3 has 18 amino acids. Germline values: CDR1 SGDLS, CDR2 YYNGEE. J gave up 5 bases and V 2 bases, and 12 bases lay outside the gene matches. CDR3 sequence reads: CASSVDPIPGQDNSPLHF. CDR3 nucleotides: TGTGCCAGCAGCGTCGACCCAATCCCGGGACAGGATAATTCACCCCTCCACTTT. The entire variable domain, with the rest obtained from reference TRBV9 and TRBJ1-6, is as follows: DSGVTQTPKHLITATGQRVTLRCSPRSGDLSVYWYQQSLDQGLQFLIQYYNGEERAKGNILERFSAQQFPDLHSELNLSSLELGDSALYFCASSVDPIPGQDNSPLHFGNGTRLTVT.

The chain uses TRBV7-9 and TRBJ1-1, with TRBD1 as a possible D gene (5 bases). The V gene lost 3 bases and the J gene lost 1 base, with 12 bases spanning the gap. The CDR3 loop spans 15 amino acids. CDR1 SEHNR and CDR2 FQNEAQ come from the germline V gene (reference sequence). CDR3 residues: CASSFLGQKNTEAFF. CDR3 sequence (DNA): TGTGCCAGCAGCTTTTTGGGGCAGAAGAACACTGAAGCTTTCTTT.

The chain recombines TRBV6-5 with TRBJ2-7, with unresolved D. The CDR3 has 15 amino acids. Germline V gene lookup returns CDR1 MNHEY and CDR2 SVGAGI. Deletions cut 10 bases from V and 1 base from J, with 20 bases between. The DNA of the CDR3 is TGTGCCACCCAGAGAGAGCTTGAAGCGTCCTACGAGCAGTACTTC. It specifies CATQRELEASYEQYF.